One T cell receptor (beta chain) is described in this entry. Antigen unknown. The entry originates in a study of radiotherapy plus CTLA-4 blockade in lung cancer. About the research overall: Of the patients, about 20% showed objective responses and around 29% attained disease control. Overall study findings and caveats: Early shifts in blood T cell clones, with interferon-beta, reportedly predicted response best. In blood, tumor-derived TCR clones expanded after radiotherapy plus ipilimumab.

Lung cancer patients with chemo-refractory metastatic non-small-cell disease were given focal radiation plus CTLA-4 blockade with ipilimumab. Produced via immunoSEQ multiplex PCR; TCRdb's table is partial and in-frame only. The repertoire holds around 90,000 clones, with around 81% as singletons. The origin of this receptor is a human donor with non-small cell lung cancer that progressed on radiotherapy plus ipilimumab. The source was peripheral blood, collected from a patient treated with radiotherapy plus ipilimumab.

The CDR3 region is CASSRAGGLVRNEQYF. The CDR3 coding sequence is TGTGCCAGCTCACGGGCAGGGGGCCTGGTAAGGAACGAGCAGTACTTC. The rearrangement joins TRBV18 to TRBJ2-7; 8 bases map to TRBD1. Germline trimming cut 4 bases from V and 5 bases from J; bases unmatched to any gene: 13. CDR3 length: 16 residues. Germline V gene data show CDR1 as KGHSH and CDR2 as LQKENI.